This T cell receptor beta chain was recorded in a study of cytomegalovirus exposure and HLA in healthy donors. General study results and limits: Donor immune exposure was known only as CMV serostatus. Analysis performed later showed TCR beta chains linked to HLA being more clonally expanded than equally common others. Earlier results showed most TCR beta V segments being productive about 87% or about 30% of the time. Fewer N-insertions (relative to the roughly 630-donor mean) were reportedly seen in an Asian-associated ancestry cluster in a later analysis.

For this clone: Antigen specificity is unknown.

The CDR3 has 12 amino acids. J was trimmed by 7 bases and V by 6 bases; bases with no gene match: 4. Germline V lookup: CDR1 MDHEN, CDR2 SYDVKM. The study ran its PCR with 60 Vbeta and 13 Jbeta primers. Clones were sequenced by immunoSEQ multiplex PCR, and TCRdb holds only the in-frame ones, with some missing. The sample carries some 130,000 clones, around 73% recorded once. The rearrangement uses TRBV28 and TRBJ1-2; 8 bases match TRBD1. The TCR sequence derives from a female donor in good health and CMV-seronegative. Source material: PBMCs. The CDR3 here is CASSDRGAGYTF. The CDR3 DNA sequence: TGTGCCAGCAGCGACAGGGGCGCTGGCTACACCTTC.